The TCR beta chain described here comes from a study of blood T cell repertoires in COVID-19. About the study: COVID-19 samples from acute and convalescent phases originated in the United States, Italy and Spain.

Sequencing used immunoSEQ multiplex PCR; TCRdb keeps in-frame clones, though not all of them. The sample has 110,000 to 150,000 clones, 80% to 90% seen once; the top ten hold over 9%. Participant-reported clinical history was the basis for cohort assignment. Cohort 3 recovered donors had two negative PCRs, clearance, or symptom resolution. This CDR3 has 15 amino acids. Germline assignment: CDR1 SGHVS and CDR2 FQNEAQ. V lost 1 base to trimming and J lost 3 bases, with 12 bases between them. The origin of this receptor is a man between 60 and 70 years old who had recovered from COVID-19. Sequencing input: PBMCs or T cells enriched from blood (not recorded which). The rearrangement uses TRBV7-8 and TRBJ1-1; the D gene is possibly TRBD1 (5 bases). CDR3 sequence: CASSLERGGYTEAFF. The CDR3 nucleotides read TGTGCCAGCAGCTTAGAACGGGGGGGTTACACTGAAGCTTTCTTT.